This paragraph reports one T cell receptor beta chain. TCRdb passed the 5' RACE reads through MiXCR, listing each CDR3 protein once. There are around 98,000 distinct CDR3 sequences in the sample; approximately 10% occur only once, and roughly 5% lies in the top ten. The data derive from a study of early T cells in non-severe SARS-CoV-2 infection. The CDR3 totals 13 residues. With 8 bases removed from V and 7 bases from J, the gap between germline ends came to 12 bases. Germline V gives CDR1 MNHEY, CDR2 SVGAGI. The chain carries TRBV6-5 and TRBJ1-6; the D gene is possibly TRBD1 (5 bases). Specimen: whole blood. The source is an adult who was a healthcare worker with PCR-confirmed SARS-CoV-2 infection or an uninfected control (not recorded which). For the CDR3, the DNA is TGTGCCAGCCGAGAAAGACAGAATTCACCCCTCCACTTT. Protein sequence: CASRERQNSPLHF.